This T cell receptor (beta chain) was captured in a study of monozygotic twins with inflammatory bowel disease. Donors each gave approximately 2.5 ml of blood. With the 5' RACE reads reprocessed, TCRdb shows one record per CDR3 protein and no DNA. In total, the table holds about 160,000 distinct CDR3 sequences. The CDR3 loop spans 13 amino acids. CDR1 and CDR2 from the germline V gene are SGHRS and YFSETQ. The chain couples TRBV5-1 to TRBJ2-5; TCRdb reports TRBD2, a call that lacks DNA to check it against. Sequenced sample: blood. The clonotype comes from a human donor with ulcerative colitis or Crohn's disease, or a healthy co-twin of an affected twin (not recorded which). CDR3 residues: CASSLTRGETQYF. The variable domain in full, completed from reference TRBV5-1 and TRBJ2-5, reads KAGVTQTPRYLIKTRGQQVTLSCSPISGHRSVSWYQQTPGQGLQFLFEYFSETQRNKGNFPGRFSGRQFSNSRSEMNVSTLELGDSALYLCASSLTRGETQYFGPGTRLLVL.